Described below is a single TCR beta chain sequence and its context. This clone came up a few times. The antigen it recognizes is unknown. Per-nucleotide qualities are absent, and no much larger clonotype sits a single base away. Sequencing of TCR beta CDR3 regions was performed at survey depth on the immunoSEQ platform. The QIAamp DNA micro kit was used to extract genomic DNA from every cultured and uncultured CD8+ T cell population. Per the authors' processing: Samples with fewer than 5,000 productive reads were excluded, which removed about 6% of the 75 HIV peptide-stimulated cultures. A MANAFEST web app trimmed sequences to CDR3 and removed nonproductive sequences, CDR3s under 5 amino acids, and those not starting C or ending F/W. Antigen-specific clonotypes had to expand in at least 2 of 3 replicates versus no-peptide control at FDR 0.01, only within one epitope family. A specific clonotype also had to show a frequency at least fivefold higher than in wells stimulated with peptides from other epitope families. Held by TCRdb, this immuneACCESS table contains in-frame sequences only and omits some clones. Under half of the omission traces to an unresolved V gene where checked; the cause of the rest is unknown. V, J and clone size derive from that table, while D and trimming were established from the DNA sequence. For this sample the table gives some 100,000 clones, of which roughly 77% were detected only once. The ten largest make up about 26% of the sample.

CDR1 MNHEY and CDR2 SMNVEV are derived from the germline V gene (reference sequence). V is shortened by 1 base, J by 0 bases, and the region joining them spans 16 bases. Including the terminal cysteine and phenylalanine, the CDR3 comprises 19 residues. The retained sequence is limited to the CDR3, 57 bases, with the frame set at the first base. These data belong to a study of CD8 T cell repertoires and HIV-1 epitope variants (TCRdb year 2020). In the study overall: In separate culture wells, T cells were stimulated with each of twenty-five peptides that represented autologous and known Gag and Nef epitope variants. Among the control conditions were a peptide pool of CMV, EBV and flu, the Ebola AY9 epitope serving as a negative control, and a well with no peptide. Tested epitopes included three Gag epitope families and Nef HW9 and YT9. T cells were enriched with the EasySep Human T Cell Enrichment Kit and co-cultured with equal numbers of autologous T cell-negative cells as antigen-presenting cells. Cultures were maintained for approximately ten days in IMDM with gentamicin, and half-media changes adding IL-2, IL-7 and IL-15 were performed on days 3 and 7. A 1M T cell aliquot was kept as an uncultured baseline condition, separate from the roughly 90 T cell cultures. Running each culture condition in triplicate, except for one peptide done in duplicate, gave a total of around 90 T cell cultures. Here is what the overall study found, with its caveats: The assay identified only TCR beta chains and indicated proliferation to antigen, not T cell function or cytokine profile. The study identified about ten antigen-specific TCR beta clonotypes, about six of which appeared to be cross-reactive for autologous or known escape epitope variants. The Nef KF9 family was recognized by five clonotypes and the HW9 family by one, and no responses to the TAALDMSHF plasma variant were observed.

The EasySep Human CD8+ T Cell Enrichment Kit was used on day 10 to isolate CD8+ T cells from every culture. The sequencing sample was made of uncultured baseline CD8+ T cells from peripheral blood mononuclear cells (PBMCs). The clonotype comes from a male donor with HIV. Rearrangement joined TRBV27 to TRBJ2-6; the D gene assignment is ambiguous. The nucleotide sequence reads TGTGCCAGCAGTTTATACCCCGAGGATAGAACCTCTGGGGCCAACGTCCTGACTTTC. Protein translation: CASSLYPEDRTSGANVLTF.